This is a list of T cell receptor beta chains from one sample in a study of T-cell reconstitution after alpha-beta-depleted transplantation in children. TCRdb ran MiXCR on the PCR reads and lists one entry per CDR3 protein. The sample shows almost 500,000 distinct CDR3 sequences, about an eighth of them seen only once. The material sequenced was PBMCs from the stem cell graft donor, taken from the stem cell graft. These receptors were taken from a human donor who donated a stem cell graft to a child with combined immunodeficiency. Both conserved end residues are part of each CDR3. A D gene is named only where the DNA matches it firmly. Size tells how often a clone was seen (once, few, many) or the class of an expanded clone, and some rows leave it out.

j_call clone_size d_call v_call cdr3_aa cdr3_nt
TRBJ2-1 . . TRBV29-1 CSVENIFEQFF TGCAGCGTTGAAAACATTTTTGAGCAGTTCTTC
TRBJ1-2 . . TRBV12-3/TRBV12-4 CASGDGTRIGYTF TGTGCCAGCGGTGACGGGACCCGAATTGGCTACACCTTC
TRBJ1-4 few . TRBV6-5 CASSFPLSSGEKLFF TGTGCCAGCAGTTTCCCCCTGAGTTCAGGTGAAAAACTGTTTTTT
TRBJ1-2 few . TRBV6-5 CASSYTAADGYTF TGTGCCAGCAGTTATACCGCGGCCGACGGCTACACCTTC
TRBJ2-3 . TRBD1 TRBV5-6 CASSRDRGSTDTQYF TGTGCCAGCAGCCGGGACAGGGGTAGCACAGATACGCAGTATTTT
TRBJ1-2 . . TRBV20-1 CSARGGAMGYGYTF TGCAGTGCTAGGGGGGGGGCAATGGGCTATGGCTACACCTTC
TRBJ2-5 . TRBD2 TRBV12-3/TRBV12-4 CASSFTGTSVETQYF TGTGCCAGCAGTTTCACCGGGACTAGCGTTGAGACCCAGTACTTC
TRBJ2-1 many . TRBV6-5 CASSYSQSSYNEQFF TGTGCCAGCAGTTACAGCCAGAGCTCCTACAATGAGCAGTTCTTC
TRBJ2-1 . TRBD2 TRBV29-1 CSAIAGSSYNEQFF TGCAGCGCCATAGCGGGTTCCTCCTACAATGAGCAGTTCTTC
TRBJ2-7 many . TRBV9 CASSVDEARYEQYF TGTGCCAGCAGCGTAGATGAAGCACGCTACGAGCAGTACTTC